This T cell receptor (beta chain) was captured by sequencing in a study of CXCR3-negative and CXCR3-positive naive CD8 T cells. In preparing the TRB cDNA libraries, 5' RACE with UMI labels was used. TCRdb re-called the 5' RACE reads and catalogs CDR3 proteins one per entry, DNA excluded. Its table records 55,000 to 65,000 distinct CDR3 sequences. Details on this clonotype: Its antigen is undetermined.

Germline CDR1 reads MNHEY; CDR2 reads SVGEGT. The CDR3 length is 13 residues. Whole-study findings and limits: Naive cells with CXCR3 showed TRB CDR3s that were more hydrophobic than those in CXCR3-negative naive cells.

This clonotype originated in a human donor in good health. Some clones in this sample may be carry-over from other donors' samples. The chain joins TRBV6-2 or TRBV6-3 to TRBJ1-1. The source material was naive CXCR3+ CD8+ T cells from blood. As for subset: CD45RO-CCR7+CD27+CD95- naive CD8+ T cells expressing CXCR3 (TNR3+). This chain's CDR3 is CASSLWGNTEAFF.